The 19 T cell receptor beta chains reported below all come from one sample, sequenced in a study of regulatory T cells in long-lasting Graves disease. As for time point: persistent/refractory GD, antithyroid drugs over 5 years with positive TRAb. There was RNA extracted from PBMCs, and the TCR library was made from it. Relying on iRepertoire HTBI primers and Arm-PCR of CDR3 regions, the team built TCR beta libraries. TCRdb used MiXCR to reprocess the multiplex PCR reads, holding one entry per CDR3 protein. The table has about 400,000 distinct CDR3 sequences, about 20% seen once; the top ten hold roughly 20%. This sample comprised peripheral blood mononuclear cells (PBMCs), obtained when the disease was refractory, from a patient treated with antithyroid drugs. The receptors derive from a female donor with Graves disease.

There are a few counts of this clonotype. This chain joins TRBV5-1 and TRBJ1-1, with D unclear. V lost 7 bases and J lost 1, with 11 bases in between. This CDR3 spans 13 amino acids. Germline CDR1 is SGHRS and CDR2 is YFSETQ. Here the CDR3 DNA reads TGCGCCAGCCTCGTAAGGCCGAACACTGAAGCTTTCTTT. It is translated as CASLVRPNTEAFF. Filled out from reference TRBV5-1 and TRBJ1-1, the complete variable domain reads KAGVTQTPRYLIKTRGQQVTLSCSPISGHRSVSWYQQTPGQGLQFLFEYFSETQRNKGNFPGRFSGRQFSNSRSEMNVSTLELGDSALYLCASLVRPNTEAFFGQGTRLTVV.

At least ten counts were recorded for this clonotype. This rearrangement joins TRBV20-1 to TRBJ2-7, with D possibly being TRBD1 or TRBD2 (5 bases each). This CDR3 region has 13 residues. Germline CDR1 DFQATT, CDR2 SNEGSKA (reference sequence). Trimming stripped 4 bases from V and 6 bases from J, with 16 bases between. This CDR3 reads CSAKAPSGREQYF. As DNA, the CDR3 is TGCAGTGCTAAAGCACCTTCGGGGCGCGAGCAGTACTTC.

This clonotype has ten or more counts. The chain couples TRBV12-3 or TRBV12-4 to TRBJ1-1; D gene uncertain. The CDR3 is 12 residues long. V was cut by 3 bases and J by 10 bases, with 12 bases left in between. The CDR3 nucleotides are TGTGCCAGCAGTTTTGGTGAACGCGTAGCTTTCTTT. It yields the protein CASSFGERVAFF.

The gene calls are TRBV24-1 and TRBJ2-7; unclear D gene. Germline V gene sequence: CDR1 KGHDR, CDR2 SFDVKD. V dropped 3 bases and J dropped 2 bases, with 16 bases sitting between them. This CDR3 is built from 16 residues. As DNA, the CDR3 is TGTGCCACCAGTGATGACCTAGAGCGTACCACCTACGAGCAGTACTTC. This sequence encodes CATSDDLERTTYEQYF.

The chain links TRBV7-9 to TRBJ2-7; TRBD1 might be the D (6 bases). V was pared by 5 bases and J by 4 bases, with 18 bases between. The CDR3 length is 15 residues. Germline V CDR1 and CDR2: SEHNR, FQNEAQ (reference sequence). The CDR3 DNA sequence: TGTGCCAGCAGCACCCCGGGCAGGGGTATGTACGAGCAGTACTTC. Amino acid sequence: CASSTPGRGMYEQYF. The full variable domain, rest sourced from reference TRBV7-9 and TRBJ2-7, is DTGVSQNPRHKITKRGQNVTFRCDPISEHNRLYWYRQTLGQGPEFLTYFQNEAQLEKSRLLSDRFSAERPKGSFSTLEIQRTEQGDSAMYLCASSTPGRGMYEQYFGPGTRLTVT.

J is TRBJ1-2 and V is TRBV19; D is uncertain. The CDR3 is 15 residues long. In germline, CDR1 is LNHDA, CDR2 SQIVND (reference sequence). The V end lost 4 bases, the J end lost 4 bases, and 16 bases lay between the germline ends. CDR3 coding DNA: TGTGCCAGTAGTAGCAACATACTCCAAACCTATGGCTACACCTTC. It translates to CASSSNILQTYGYTF.

The chain employs TRBV19 and TRBJ2-6; D remains unclear. V shed 6 bases and J shed 0 bases, with 6 bases lying between them. CDR1 LNHDA and CDR2 SQIVND come from the germline V gene (reference sequence). The CDR3 is 14 residues long. The CDR3 region has the DNA TGTGCCAGTAGCGCGGACTCTGGGGCCAACGTCCTGACTTTC. Its protein is CASSADSGANVLTF.

This clonotype was seen a handful of times. V usage is TRBV6-1 and J usage is TRBJ1-1; 7 nucleotides line up with TRBD1. Germline V CDR1 and CDR2: MNHNS, SASEGT. V lost 7 bases to trimming and J lost 0 bases; unmatched junction nucleotides: 17. This CDR3 comprises 18 residues. CDR3 protein: CASTPSPSRQGLNTEAFF. The CDR3 bases are TGTGCCAGCACTCCTTCCCCCTCACGACAGGGACTGAACACTGAAGCTTTCTTT.

In its sample, this clonotype was seen many times. The chain employs TRBV2 and TRBJ2-2; 9 nucleotides align to TRBD2. The junction had 7 bases not matched to a gene; V was cut back by 9 bases and J by 5 bases. Germline loops: CDR1 SNHLY, CDR2 FYNNEI. This CDR3 has 14 amino acids. The DNA for the CDR3 is TGTGCCAGTCAGCGGGAGGTGGGGACCGGGGAGCTGTTTTTT. Protein sequence: CASQREVGTGELFF.

The chain employs TRBV20-1 and TRBJ1-3; D gene ambiguous. CDR3 size: 12 residues. Trimming pared 2 bases from V and 3 bases from J, leaving 5 bases between. Germline V gene sequence: CDR1 DFQATT, CDR2 SNEGSKA (reference sequence). CDR3 nucleotides: TGCAGTGCTAGATCTTATGGAAACACCATATATTTT. Amino acids: CSARSYGNTIYF.

The rearrangement links TRBV27 to TRBJ1-6; D not certain. V shed 6 bases and J shed 10 bases, with 13 bases lying between them. Per the germline V gene, CDR1 is MNHEY and CDR2 is SMNVEV (reference sequence). The CDR3 sequence is 13 residues long. CDR3 sequence (DNA): TGTGCCAGCAGCCCTAACGACGGGTCACCCCTCCACTTT. This sequence encodes CASSPNDGSPLHF.

This clonotype was seen ten or more times. The genes are TRBV2 and TRBJ1-1; D gene uncertain. The CDR3 sequence is 15 residues long. In germline, CDR1 is SNHLY, CDR2 FYNNEI. V was shortened by 2 bases and J by 1 base, with 11 bases between the two germline ends. This CDR3 is CASSEPPPGNTEAFF. The CDR3 DNA follows: TGTGCCAGCAGTGAACCACCCCCGGGGAACACTGAAGCTTTCTTT.

V is TRBV7-6 and J is TRBJ2-7; no clear D gene. V was pared by 4 bases and J by 7 bases, with 11 bases between. Germline CDR1 is SGHVS and CDR2 is FNYEAQ. The CDR3 sequence is 12 residues long. The CDR3 DNA reads TGTGCCAGCAGCTCGACTCTAGGGGAGCAGTACTTC. Its protein is CASSSTLGEQYF.

This sequence joins TRBV9 and TRBJ1-5, with 8 bases aligning to TRBD1. The CDR3 runs to 18 residues. Germline V gene lookup returns CDR1 SGDLS and CDR2 YYNGEE. The J segment lost 0 bases and the V segment lost 0 bases, leaving 8 bases of the junction unmatched. CDR3 protein: CASSVAVRGLSSNQPQHF. CDR3 nucleotides: TGTGCCAGCAGCGTAGCAGTCAGGGGGCTTTCTAGCAATCAGCCCCAGCATTTT.

This clonotype was counted only a few times. The rearrangement links TRBV11-2 to TRBJ1-1; D is possibly TRBD1 (5 bases). Germline CDR1 reads SGHAT; CDR2 reads FQNNGV. The CDR3 totals 14 residues. The ends were cut back, 2 bases at V and 5 bases at J, with 12 bases in the middle. The CDR3, as DNA: TGTGCCAGCAGCTTACCCAGGGTCCTGACTGAAGCTTTCTTT. It is translated as CASSLPRVLTEAFF.

The table lists this clonotype with many counts. The rearrangement links TRBV11-2 to TRBJ2-7; 8 bases fit TRBD2. Germline CDR1 reads SGHAT; CDR2 reads FQNNGV. The CDR3 loop spans 16 amino acids. Unmatched junction bases numbered 11, after V lost 5 bases and J lost 2 bases. As DNA, the CDR3 is TGTGCCAGCAGCATAGGGGCCAGCGGGGGAACCTACGAGCAGTACTTC. Its translation: CASSIGASGGTYEQYF.

This clonotype was observed a few times. The CDR3 region is CSVRDNYAETQYF. The CDR3 bases are TGCAGCGTCCGGGACAACTACGCAGAGACCCAGTACTTC. The V call is TRBV29-1, the J call TRBJ2-5; maybe TRBD1 (6 bases). The CDR3 totals 13 residues. Trimming left V 6 bases short and J 4 bases short, with 15 bases between. The germline gives CDR1 SQVTM, CDR2 ANQGSEA.

This clonotype was detected a few times. The V call is TRBV12-3 or TRBV12-4, the J call TRBJ2-7; D remains ambiguous. This CDR3 has 16 amino acids. Between the trimmed V and J ends, which lost 1 base and 3 bases, there was a span of 16 bases. The CDR3 loop is CASSLEVLLGVYEQYF. The CDR3 DNA sequence: TGTGCCAGCAGTTTAGAAGTGCTCCTAGGCGTCTACGAGCAGTACTTC.

This sequence joins TRBV30 and TRBJ1-2, with D unclear. V dropped 5 bases and J dropped 2 bases, with 6 bases sitting between them. This CDR3 region has 11 residues. The germline V gene encodes CDR1 GTSNPN and CDR2 SVGIG (reference sequence). The CDR3 DNA is TGTGCCTGGTCAGTAAACTATGGCTACACCTTC. Translated, it gives CAWSVNYGYTF.